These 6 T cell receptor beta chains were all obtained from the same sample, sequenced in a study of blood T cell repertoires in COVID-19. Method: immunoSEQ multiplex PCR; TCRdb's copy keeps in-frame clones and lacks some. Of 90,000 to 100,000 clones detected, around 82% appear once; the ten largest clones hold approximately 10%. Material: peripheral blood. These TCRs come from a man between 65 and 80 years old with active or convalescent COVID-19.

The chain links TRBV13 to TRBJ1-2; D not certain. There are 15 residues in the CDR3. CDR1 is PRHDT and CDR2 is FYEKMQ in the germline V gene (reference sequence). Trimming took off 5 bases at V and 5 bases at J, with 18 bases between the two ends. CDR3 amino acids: CASSPSRTRGYGYTF. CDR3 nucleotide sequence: TGTGCCAGCAGCCCTAGCCGAACCCGAGGGTATGGCTACACCTTC.

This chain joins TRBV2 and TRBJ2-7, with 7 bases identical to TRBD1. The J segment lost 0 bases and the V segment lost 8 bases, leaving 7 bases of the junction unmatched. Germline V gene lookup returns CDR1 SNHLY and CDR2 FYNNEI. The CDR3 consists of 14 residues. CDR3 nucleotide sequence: TGTGCCAGCGGGACAGCGCTCTCCTCCTACGAGCAGTACTTC. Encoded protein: CASGTALSSYEQYF.

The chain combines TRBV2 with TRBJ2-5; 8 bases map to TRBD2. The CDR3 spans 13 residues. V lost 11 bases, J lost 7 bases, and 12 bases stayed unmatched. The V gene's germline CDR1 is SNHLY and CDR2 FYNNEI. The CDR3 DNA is TGTGCCTGCCCTGTGGTGCTAGCGGGGACCCAGTACTTC. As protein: CACPVVLAGTQYF.

CDR3 amino acids: CASSPQPGGNTIYF. In DNA, the CDR3 is TGTGCCAGCAGTCCCCAGCCAGGGGGAAACACCATATATTTT. The chain carries TRBV3-1 (or the pseudogene TRBV3-2) and TRBJ1-3; a weak D match, TRBD1 (5 bases). V lost 6 bases, J lost 4 bases, and 13 bases lay in between. The CDR3 consists of 14 residues. Germline-derived CDR1 and CDR2 are LGHDT and YNNKEL (reference sequence).

The CDR3 loop reads CATSSLQGVRAQHF. CDR3 bases: TGTGCCACCAGCAGTTTACAGGGTGTTAGGGCCCAGCATTTT. J is TRBJ1-5 and V is TRBV15; D may be TRBD1 (6 bases). Germline loops: CDR1 LNHNV, CDR2 YYDKDF (reference sequence). The CDR3 sequence is 14 residues long. V dropped 3 bases and J dropped 11 bases, with 17 bases sitting between them.

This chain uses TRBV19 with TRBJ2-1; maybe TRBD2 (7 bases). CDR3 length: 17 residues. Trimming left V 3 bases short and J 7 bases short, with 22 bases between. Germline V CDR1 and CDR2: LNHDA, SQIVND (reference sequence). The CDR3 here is CASSMGQLRGAVNEQFF. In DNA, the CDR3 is TGTGCCAGTAGTATGGGTCAATTACGGGGGGCGGTGAATGAGCAGTTCTTC.